The source of this TCR beta chain is a study of PD-L1 blockade in urothelial cancer. Overall study context: Male patients with bladder-origin urothelial cancer numbered most of the 29. The analyses of blood took place 3 weeks (second dose) and 6 weeks after treatment start. Blood yielded a median of 141,255 T cells per sample.

Clones were read by immunoSEQ multiplex PCR, and TCRdb kept only the in-frame ones, dropping some. The top ten hold approximately 8.4% of the sample, which has approximately 83,000 clones, less than 90% seen once. Trimming left V 0 bases short and J 5 bases short, with 10 bases between. The CDR3 has 14 amino acids. From germline, CDR1 is SGHTA and CDR2 FQGNSA. Time point given: peripheral blood 6 weeks after treatment start. The gene calls are TRBV7-2 and TRBJ1-2; maybe TRBD1 (6 bases). The sequencing here drew on PBMCs, taken around atezolizumab (anti-PD-L1) treatment. This clonotype was obtained from a man between 65 and 79 years old with urothelial cancer. The CDR3 region has the DNA TGTGCCAGCAGCTTAGCGTCAGGGGAGTATGGCTACACCTTC. Protein: CASSLASGEYGYTF.